This TCR beta chain was recovered during a study of shared clonotypes between healthy human individuals. Study-wide findings and caveats: Clonotype sharing among donors was thought likely to change with sequencing depth.

Germline trimming cut 11 bases from V and 5 bases from J; bases unmatched to any gene: 13. The CDR3 loop spans 14 amino acids. From germline, CDR1 is ENHRY and CDR2 SYGVKD. This clone has just one count. Its antigen is unknown. Unsorted samples used roughly 99 million PBMCs for genomic DNA. Researchers sequenced unsorted PBMC DNA using ten immunoSEQ deep assay plates. The repertoire was sequenced with immunoSEQ multiplex PCR; TCRdb's copy has only in-frame clones and lacks some. This sample carries fewer than 550,000 clones, nearly 80% of them seen once, and the ten largest clones take around 13%. The source is a woman aged 40 to 50 in good health. Some clones in this sample may be carry-over from other donors' samples. Sequenced material: PBMCs. The chain uses TRBV10-3 and TRBJ2-7; 9 bases line up with TRBD1. CDR3 amino acids: CAVTSGQGTNEQYF. For the CDR3, the DNA is TGTGCCGTCACCTCGGGACAGGGTACCAACGAGCAGTACTTC.